This TCR beta chain was identified during a study of T cells in Graves' hyperthyroidism and ophthalmopathy. This clonotype was counted at least ten times. TCR beta CDR3 sequences were amplified from RNA transcripts. In the first-round RT-PCR of the TCR CDR3, the HTBI primer set was used. Using its own MiXCR run on the multiplex PCR reads, TCRdb lists one record per CDR3 protein. Among around 500,000 distinct CDR3 sequences, approximately 15% were seen once, and the ten largest hold under 20%. The germline gives CDR1 SGHRS, CDR2 YFSETQ. The CDR3 extends over 17 amino acids. The junction had 12 bases not matched to a gene; V was cut back by 4 bases and J by 4 bases.

Sequences were obtained from blood. V usage is TRBV5-1 and J usage is TRBJ2-1; 9 positions match TRBD2. The clonotype comes from a young woman with Graves' hyperthyroidism. The CDR3 DNA follows: TGCGCCAGCAGCCTCTTTATAGCGGGAGTACCGTACAATGAGCAGTTCTTC. This encodes CASSLFIAGVPYNEQFF.